This TCR beta chain was sequenced in a study of T cell responses to AZD1222 COVID-19 vaccine. Study overall: Recipients boosted at about 4 weeks or about 12 weeks are pooled. Study-level findings and limits: Spike was spanned by vaccine-associated CD4 TCRs, with dominance at 160-218 and 743-854. In all cases, repertoires were sampled only after the peak T cell response. Regions left unmutated in variants are reportedly the target of nearly half of spike-specific TCRs.

Libraries were prepared by immunoSEQ multiplex PCR; TCRdb keeps only in-frame clonotypes and omits some of them. The data contain about 120,000 clones, roughly 88% of them singletons. The germline CDR1 and CDR2 sequences are MDHEN and SYDVKM. Trimming cost V 6 bases and J 4 bases; bases outside gene matches: 15. The length of the CDR3 is 17 residues. Concerning this clone itself: Its target is unknown.

This receptor was identified in an adult in good health. The sample in question was peripheral blood, obtained on day 0 of AZD1222 vaccination. The chain links TRBV28 to TRBJ2-3, with 8 bases matching TRBD1. CDR3 sequence reads: CASSLVLGQVGPDTQYF. The CDR3 DNA reads as TGTGCCAGCAGCCTCGTCCTGGGACAGGTCGGTCCAGATACGCAGTATTTT.